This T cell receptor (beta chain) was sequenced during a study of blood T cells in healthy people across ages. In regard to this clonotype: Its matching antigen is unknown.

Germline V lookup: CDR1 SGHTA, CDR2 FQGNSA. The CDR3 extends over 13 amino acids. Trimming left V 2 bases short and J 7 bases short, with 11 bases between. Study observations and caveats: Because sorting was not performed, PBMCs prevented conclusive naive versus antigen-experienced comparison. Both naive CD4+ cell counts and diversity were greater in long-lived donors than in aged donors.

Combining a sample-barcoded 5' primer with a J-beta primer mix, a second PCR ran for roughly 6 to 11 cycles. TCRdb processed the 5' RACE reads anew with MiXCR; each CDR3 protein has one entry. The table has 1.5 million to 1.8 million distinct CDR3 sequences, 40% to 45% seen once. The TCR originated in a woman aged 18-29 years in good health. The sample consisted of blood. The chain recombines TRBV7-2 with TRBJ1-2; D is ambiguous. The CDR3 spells CASSLNLKGGYTF. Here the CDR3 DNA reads TGTGCCAGCAGCTTAAACTTGAAGGGTGGCTACACCTTC.